These T cell receptor beta chains were read from a single sample in a study of blood T cell repertoires in COVID-19. Produced via immunoSEQ multiplex PCR; TCRdb's table is partial and in-frame only. Among under 60,000 clones, around four fifths were seen once, and the ten largest hold roughly 3.9%. The sequencing sample was made of peripheral blood. These receptors were obtained from a man between 60 and 70 years old with acute or convalescent COVID-19. The CDR3 runs from the conserved cysteine through the conserved F or W. D genes are given only for firm matches. Clone sizes are given selectively: once, few, many, or a class where the clone is expanded.

>NA|TRBV28|once|TRBJ1-1
CASGPTEAFF
TGTGCCAGCGGGCCCACTGAAGCTTTCTTT
>NA|TRBV12-3/TRBV12-4|NA|TRBJ1-2
CASSPTANYGYTF
TGTGCCAGCAGCCCTACAGCTAACTATGGCTACACCTTC
>TRBD1|TRBV19|NA|TRBJ1-6
CASSDRGLANSPLHF
TGTGCCAGTAGCGACAGGGGATTAGCCAATTCACCCCTCCACTTT
>NA|TRBV10-3|NA|TRBJ1-1
CAINGGSTEAFF
TGTGCCATCAACGGGGGTAGCACTGAAGCTTTCTTT
>NA|TRBV5-1|few|TRBJ1-2
CASSSLAGQQGSYTF
TGCGCCAGCAGCTCCCTGGCAGGCCAGCAGGGGAGCTACACCTTC
>NA|TRBV19|NA|TRBJ1-4
CASSMRTGGEKLFF
TGTGCCAGTAGTATGCGCACCGGGGGGGAAAAACTGTTTTTT
>NA|TRBV5-4|NA|TRBJ1-1
CASSTKSTAYNTEAFF
TGTGCCAGCAGCACTAAGTCGACAGCTTATAACACTGAAGCTTTCTTT
>TRBD1|TRBV5-1|NA|TRBJ2-7
CASSSSGGANYEQYF
TGCGCCAGCAGCTCCTCAGGGGGCGCGAATTACGAGCAGTACTTC
>NA|TRBV30|NA|TRBJ2-7
CAWSNSFESYEQYF
TGTGCCTGGAGTAACAGCTTTGAGTCCTACGAGCAGTACTTC
>TRBD1|TRBV4-1|NA|TRBJ1-4
CASSHQGAPTNEKLFF
TGCGCCAGCAGCCACCAGGGGGCCCCAACTAATGAAAAACTGTTTTTT
>NA|TRBV5-1|NA|TRBJ2-7
CASNLGGYSSYEQYF
TGCGCCAGTAACCTTGGGGGGTATAGCTCCTACGAGCAGTACTTC
>NA|TRBV5-6|few|TRBJ2-3
CASSRQNTQYF
TGTGCCAGCAGCCGCCAGAATACGCAGTATTTT
>TRBD2|TRBV11-3|NA|TRBJ2-2
CASSSIYSGGDTGELFF
TGTGCCAGCAGCTCCATCTATAGCGGGGGGGACACCGGGGAGCTGTTTTTT
>NA|TRBV2|few|TRBJ1-1
CASSVSDSTEAFF
TGTGCCAGCAGTGTTTCGGACAGCACTGAAGCTTTCTTT
>NA|TRBV11-2|NA|TRBJ1-1
CASQEQPNTEAFF
TGTGCCAGCCAAGAGCAACCCAACACTGAAGCTTTCTTT
>NA|TRBV14|NA|TRBJ2-7
CASSVNRNAYYEQYF
TGTGCCAGCAGTGTAAACAGGAACGCCTACTACGAGCAGTACTTC
>NA|TRBV28|NA|TRBJ1-2
CASSLARVDYGYTF
TGTGCCAGCAGTTTGGCGAGGGTTGACTATGGCTACACCTTC
>NA|TRBV7-9|NA|TRBJ2-1
CASSLQGYEQFF
TGTGCCAGCAGCTTACAGGGCTATGAGCAGTTCTTC
>TRBD1|TRBV7-8|NA|TRBJ1-4
CASGTGVEKLFF
TGTGCCAGCGGGACAGGGGTTGAAAAACTGTTTTTT
>NA|TRBV28|NA|TRBJ1-2
CASSQPQGHYSGYTF
TGTGCCAGCAGTCAACCTCAGGGGCACTATAGTGGCTACACCTTC
>NA|TRBV19|NA|TRBJ2-2
CASNMWGRENTGELFF
TGTGCCAGTAACATGTGGGGCAGGGAGAACACCGGGGAGCTGTTTTTT
>TRBD2|TRBV18|NA|TRBJ2-1
CASSPIRLAGYNEQFF
TGTGCCAGCTCACCGATTCGACTAGCGGGTTACAATGAGCAGTTCTTC
>NA|TRBV6-5|few|TRBJ1-4
CASSSRGTDRNEKLFF
TGTGCCAGCAGTTCCCGCGGGACCGATAGAAATGAAAAACTGTTTTTT